This TCR beta chain is drawn from a study of vaccination effects on CD4 cells after COVID-19. Study-wide background: Every participant took two doses of the BNT162b2 or mRNA-1273 vaccine.

Details on this clone: Its antigen is as yet unknown.

The protocol was immunoSEQ multiplex PCR, while the TCRdb copy is restricted to in-frame clones and leaves out a portion. The data contain under 55,000 clones, 60% to 80% of them singletons. Under the ViraFEST assay, PBMC were stimulated with viral peptide pools so that antigen-specific CD4+ T cells expanded. Sequencing was performed afterwards. Having been cultured for roughly 11 days, the cells underwent CD4+ T cell isolation. Testing of the vaccine recipients showed negative nucleocapsid antibodies and no prior SARS-CoV-2 infection. The germline CDR1 and CDR2 sequences are MRHNA and SNTAGT. The CDR3 runs to 13 residues. The germline V and J ends were trimmed by 6 bases and 5 bases, with 13 bases remaining between them.

The clonotype originates from a human donor who received a COVID-19 vaccine. J is TRBJ2-5 and V is TRBV6-4; no firm D call. Sequencing was performed on CD4+ T cells from PBMCs cultured with HCoV-OC43 spike peptides, taken before COVID-19 vaccination. The subset is: HCoV-OC43 spike overlapping peptide pool stimulation. The CDR3 region has the DNA TGTGCCAGCAGCGGGCGGATCGGGGAGACCCAGTACTTC. It specifies CASSGRIGETQYF.